Each of the 20 T cell receptor beta chains below was sequenced from the same sample in a study of CD8 T cells in ankylosing spondylitis. TCRdb re-called the 5' RACE reads with MiXCR, one entry per CDR3 protein. This table has under 450,000 distinct CDR3 sequences, 20% appearing once. Sequencing was performed on blood, either unsorted or a sorted T cell fraction (not recorded which). These receptors were obtained from a male donor with ankylosing spondylitis or in good health (not recorded which).

In its sample, this clonotype was seen many times. The genes are TRBV11-2 and TRBJ2-1; D is possibly TRBD1 (5 bases). Germline CDR1 is SGHAT and CDR2 is FQNNGV. V was cut by 1 base and J by 8 bases, with 9 bases left in between. The CDR3 is 13 residues long. CDR3 DNA sequence: TGTGCCAGCAGCTTAGGGGGCCGGGATGAGCAGTTCTTC. Amino acid sequence: CASSLGGRDEQFF.

J is TRBJ1-2 and V is TRBV7-9; D not resolved. There are 17 residues in the CDR3. The V and J ends lost 0 bases and 0 bases respectively, with 14 bases between them. The germline CDR1 and CDR2 sequences are SEHNR and FQNEAQ (reference sequence). CDR3 amino acids: CASSLALRENTNYGYTF. DNA for the CDR3: TGTGCCAGCAGCTTAGCCCTGAGGGAGAACACTAACTATGGCTACACCTTC.

The rearrangement uses TRBV5-1 and TRBJ2-1, with D perhaps TRBD2 (6 bases). CDR1 SGHRS and CDR2 YFSETQ come from the germline V gene. With 3 bases removed from V and 3 bases from J, the gap between germline ends came to 7 bases. The CDR3 covers 13 residues. The CDR3 DNA sequence: TGCGCCAGCAGCTCGGACTACTACAATGAGCAGTTCTTC. This encodes CASSSDYYNEQFF.

J is TRBJ2-7 and V is TRBV4-1, with TRBD2 matching over 11 bases. This CDR3 is built from 17 residues. V gave up 3 bases and J gave up 3 bases; unmatched junction bases: 10. The V gene's germline CDR1 is MGHRA and CDR2 YSYEKL. DNA of the CDR3: TGCGCCAGCAGCCAGGCGGCCGGGACTAGCGGAATCTACGAGCAGTACTTC. Translating it yields CASSQAAGTSGIYEQYF.

The chain couples TRBV20-1 to TRBJ2-7, with 7 positions matching TRBD1. Germline CDR1 reads DFQATT; CDR2 reads SNEGSKA (reference sequence). Trimming cost V 1 base and J 6 bases; bases outside gene matches: 9. The CDR3 is made up of 14 amino acids. In nucleotides, the CDR3 is TGCAGTGCTAGAGTCCCGAACAGGGGTACCGAGCAGTACTTC. Translation gives CSARVPNRGTEQYF.

The V call is TRBV20-1, the J call TRBJ2-7; D is undetermined. Germline CDR1 is DFQATT and CDR2 is SNEGSKA (reference sequence). This CDR3 region has 14 residues. V was cut by 3 bases and J by 0 bases, with 12 bases left in between. This chain's CDR3 is CSARVLGNSYEQYF. CDR3 DNA: TGCAGTGCTAGGGTTTTGGGGAACTCCTACGAGCAGTACTTC.

V gene TRBV7-6 combines with J gene TRBJ1-4; 8 bases align to TRBD1. The CDR3 is 16 amino acids. Germline CDR1 SGHVS, CDR2 FNYEAQ. Trimming cost V 5 bases and J 10 bases; bases outside gene matches: 15. CDR3 in amino acids: CASSPADLDRVGKLFF. The CDR3 DNA follows: TGTGCCAGCAGCCCGGCTGATTTGGACAGGGTGGGAAAACTGTTTTTT.

The chain is built from TRBV20-1 and TRBJ1-1; TRBD1 might be the D (5 bases). The CDR3 contains 16 residues. Deletions cut 6 bases from V and 0 bases from J, with 20 bases between. CDR1 is DFQATT, CDR2 SNEGSKA, per germline (reference sequence). The CDR3 loop reads CSAVGFPGRVNTEAFF. In nucleotides, the CDR3 is TGCAGTGCCGTCGGGTTTCCTGGCAGGGTGAACACTGAAGCTTTCTTT.

V usage is TRBV13 and J usage is TRBJ2-5, with 7 bases matching TRBD1. Looked up from germline, CDR1 is PRHDT and CDR2 is FYEKMQ (reference sequence). This CDR3 is 15 amino acids long. The V gene end was trimmed by 1 base and the J gene end by 1 base; junction bases not matched to a gene: 3. The CDR3 here is CASSLDRDSQETQYF. DNA for the CDR3: TGTGCCAGCAGCTTAGACCGGGACAGCCAAGAGACCCAGTACTTC.

CDR3 bases: TGTGCCAGCAGGGGGGGGTTCGGCGACGGTGAGCAGTTCTTC. Its translation: CASRGGFGDGEQFF. The chain employs TRBV12-3 or TRBV12-4 and TRBJ2-1, with 7 bases fitting TRBD2. There are 14 residues in the CDR3. Trimming at V came to 6 bases and at J to 9 bases, leaving 11 bases not matched to a gene.

This sequence joins TRBV29-1 and TRBJ2-7; 12 positions agree with TRBD2. This CDR3 has 17 residues. V shed 6 bases and J 2 bases; nucleotides not matched to a gene: 14. Germline CDR1 SQVTM, CDR2 ANQGSEA. The CDR3 protein is CSVQLAGGTFGAYEQYF. The CDR3, as DNA: TGCAGCGTCCAACTAGCGGGGGGAACCTTTGGCGCCTACGAGCAGTACTTC.

Only a few counts were recorded for this clonotype. The chain is built from TRBV6-5 and TRBJ2-2; 7 positions agree with TRBD1. CDR1 is MNHEY, CDR2 SVGAGI, per germline. CDR3 length: 17 amino acids. Trimming took 0 bases from V and 5 from J; bases not matched to a gene: 9. This CDR3 reads CASSYSPSGTETGELFF. The DNA for the CDR3 is TGTGCCAGCAGTTACTCGCCTTCCGGGACAGAAACCGGGGAGCTGTTTTTT.

The sample holds a few counts of this clonotype. The J gene is TRBJ2-3, the V gene TRBV14; tentative D call: TRBD2 (6 bases). Trimming took 3 bases from V and 2 from J, leaving 12 bases between them. In germline, CDR1 is SGHDN, CDR2 FVKESK. This CDR3 is 15 amino acids long. This CDR3 reads CASSQRRDPTDTQYF. CDR3 in DNA: TGTGCCAGCAGCCAGAGGAGGGACCCCACAGATACGCAGTATTTT.

This rearrangement joins TRBV10-3 to TRBJ2-1; 7 bases line up with TRBD2. The CDR3 has 13 amino acids. After removal of 8 bases from V and 5 bases from J, the junction contained 6 bases not matched to a gene. Per germline, CDR1 ENHRY and CDR2 SYGVKD. The CDR3 DNA follows: TGTGCCATCCGGGCTAGCGGAAACAATGAGCAGTTCTTC. Encoded protein: CAIRASGNNEQFF.

The chain's CDR3 is CASSFGTPVSTDTQYF. CDR3 DNA sequence: TGTGCCAGCAGTTTTGGGACTCCAGTAAGCACAGATACGCAGTATTTT. The chain uses TRBV12-3 or TRBV12-4 and TRBJ2-3, with D tentatively TRBD2 (6 bases). The CDR3 runs 16 residues. Deletions cut 3 bases from V and 0 bases from J, with 13 bases between.

This clonotype was observed at least ten times. V is TRBV7-8 and J is TRBJ2-1; 12 positions agree with TRBD2. Per the germline V gene, CDR1 is SGHVS and CDR2 is FQNEAQ. The CDR3 is 16 amino acids. Losses at the gene ends were 5 bases for V and 0 bases for J; bases not matched to a gene: 2. CDR3 region: CASSPSGGASYNEQFF. In DNA form, the CDR3 reads TGTGCCAGCAGCCCTAGCGGGGGGGCCTCCTACAATGAGCAGTTCTTC.

V and J are TRBV7-9 and TRBJ2-7, with TRBD2 matching over 9 bases. The CDR3 runs to 15 residues. Germline V gives CDR1 SEHNR, CDR2 FQNEAQ (reference sequence). With V trimmed by 1 base and J by 4 bases, 5 bases remained unmatched. CDR3 residues: CASSLVSSGNYEQYF. CDR3 DNA: TGTGCCAGCAGCTTAGTCTCTAGCGGGAATTACGAGCAGTACTTC.

This clonotype was seen many times. The chain joins TRBV11-2 to TRBJ2-1; 9 bases match TRBD1. The CDR3 spans 14 residues. V lost 8 bases and J lost 12; bases outside the gene matches: 14. Germline CDR1 is SGHAT and CDR2 is FQNNGV. CDR3 in amino acids: CASFNGDREKGQFF. The CDR3 DNA follows: TGTGCCAGCTTTAATGGGGACAGGGAGAAAGGGCAGTTCTTC.

V usage is TRBV9 and J usage is TRBJ2-1; TRBD1 matches at 7 bases. The ends lost 4 bases at V and 4 bases at J; junction bases unmatched: 8. Germline assignment: CDR1 SGDLS and CDR2 YYNGEE. The CDR3 covers 15 residues. The CDR3 region is CASSPRDSLYNEQFF. CDR3 nucleotide sequence: TGTGCCAGCAGCCCCCGGGACAGCCTTTACAATGAGCAGTTCTTC. The variable domain in full, completed from reference TRBV9 and TRBJ2-1, reads DSGVTQTPKHLITATGQRVTLRCSPRSGDLSVYWYQQSLDQGLQFLIQYYNGEERAKGNILERFSAQQFPDLHSELNLSSLELGDSALYFCASSPRDSLYNEQFFGPGTRLTVL.

The sample holds a few counts of this clonotype. The J gene is TRBJ2-7, the V gene TRBV12-3 or TRBV12-4, with TRBD2 identical over 10 bases. V gave up 6 bases and J gave up 4 bases; unmatched junction bases: 6. The length of the CDR3 is 14 residues. The CDR3 here is CASSLLAGRYEQYF. As DNA, the CDR3 is TGTGCCAGCAGCTTACTAGCGGGGCGGTACGAGCAGTACTTC.